These T cell receptor beta chains were read from a single sample in a study of cytomegalovirus exposure and HLA in healthy donors. TCRdb's copy holds only in-frame clones and misses some; the assay was immunoSEQ multiplex PCR. This sample yields 310,000 or so clones, of which 70% to 90% are seen a single time; about 2% belongs to the top ten. Sequenced input: PBMCs. Receptors were obtained from a woman aged 18-35 years in good health and CMV-seronegative. Both conserved end residues are part of each CDR3. D genes are given only for firm matches. Some rows mark clone size as missing; the rest say once, few, many or name a class of expanded clone.

J: TRBJ1-2; size: -; V: TRBV30; D: -; DNA: TGTGCCTGGAGTACCCCGATTAGGGGCTATGGCTACACCTTC; CDR3: CAWSTPIRGYGYTF
J: TRBJ2-7; size: -; V: TRBV9; D: TRBD1; DNA: TGTGCCAGCAGCGCTGGACAACAGGGGCGATACGAGCAGTACTTC; CDR3: CASSAGQQGRYEQYF
J: TRBJ1-1; size: -; V: TRBV25-1; D: -; DNA: TGTGCCAGCCGAAGACAGAACACTGAAGCTTTCTTT; CDR3: CASRRQNTEAFF
J: TRBJ1-1; size: -; V: TRBV12-5; D: -; DNA: TGTGCTAGTGGTACCAGACAGAACACTGAAGCTTTCTTT; CDR3: CASGTRQNTEAFF
J: TRBJ1-5; size: few; V: TRBV5-6; D: -; DNA: TGTGCCAGCAGCTTTATAGGTAGAGGATATAGCAATCAGCCCCAGCATTTT; CDR3: CASSFIGRGYSNQPQHF
J: TRBJ1-2; size: -; V: TRBV30; D: TRBD1; DNA: TGTGCCTGGAGTACCCAGGGACAGGCCGCTAACTATGGCTACACCTTC; CDR3: CAWSTQGQAANYGYTF
J: TRBJ1-4; size: -; V: TRBV23-1; D: TRBD1; DNA: TGCGCCAGCAGCCCGACGGACAGGGGAAAACACACTAATGAAAAACTGTTTTTT; CDR3: CASSPTDRGKHTNEKLFF
J: TRBJ2-1; size: once; V: TRBV5-1; D: -; DNA: TGCGCCAGCAGCTTGGCGCCCGGGGCCTACAATGAGCAGTTCTTC; CDR3: CASSLAPGAYNEQFF
J: TRBJ1-2; size: -; V: TRBV6-5; D: -; DNA: TGTGCCAGCACCGACCCGGGAGGGCGGGACTATGGCTACACCTTC; CDR3: CASTDPGGRDYGYTF
J: TRBJ1-3; size: -; V: TRBV6-6; D: -; DNA: TGTGCCAGCAGTTACGGAGGGACTTATTCCCACACCATATATTTT; CDR3: CASSYGGTYSHTIYF
J: TRBJ1-3; size: -; V: TRBV5-6; D: -; DNA: TGTGCCAGCAGCTTTACAGGAGGAAACACCATATATTTT; CDR3: CASSFTGGNTIYF
J: TRBJ2-7; size: -; V: TRBV6-5; D: TRBD1; DNA: TGTGCCAGCAGTTACTCGCGGGACAGGGCGGGCCACGAGCAGTACTTC; CDR3: CASSYSRDRAGHEQYF
J: TRBJ1-3; size: -; V: TRBV4-1; D: TRBD1; DNA: TGCGCCAGCAGCCAGGACGACAGGGGGCGAGGAAACACCATATATTTT; CDR3: CASSQDDRGRGNTIYF
J: TRBJ2-1; size: -; V: TRBV4-1; D: TRBD2; DNA: TGCGCCAGCAGCCAAGCTAGCGGGGGAGGGAATGAGCAGTTCTTC; CDR3: CASSQASGGGNEQFF
J: TRBJ2-2; size: -; V: TRBV5-6; D: -; DNA: TGTGCCAGCAGCTTGTTGGCAGGGGACACCGGGGAGCTGTTTTTT; CDR3: CASSLLAGDTGELFF
J: TRBJ2-3; size: -; V: TRBV6-5; D: TRBD1; DNA: TGTGCCACCACAGGGGGAGGAGTTAGAGATACGCAGTATTTT; CDR3: CATTGGGVRDTQYF
J: TRBJ2-3; size: -; V: TRBV10-3; D: -; DNA: TGTGCCATCAGTGTTTGGGAGGAGGGCACAGATACGCAGTATTTT; CDR3: CAISVWEEGTDTQYF
J: TRBJ1-2; size: -; V: TRBV13; D: -; DNA: TGTGCCAGCAGCTGGACCGGGACAAATTCTGGCTACACCTTC; CDR3: CASSWTGTNSGYTF
J: TRBJ1-4; size: -; V: TRBV29-1; D: -; DNA: TGCAGCGTTGAGGGGGCTGGTTCGGAAAAACTGTTTTTT; CDR3: CSVEGAGSEKLFF
J: TRBJ2-1; size: once; V: TRBV5-6; D: TRBD2; DNA: TGTGCCAGCAGCTCGGGGGGGGGCAATGAGCAGTTCTTC; CDR3: CASSSGGGNEQFF
J: TRBJ2-1; size: -; V: TRBV4-2; D: -; DNA: TGTGCCAGCAGCCGGTCCGCGGGGTCTTCGAGCTCCTACAATGAGCAGTTCTTC; CDR3: CASSRSAGSSSSYNEQFF
J: TRBJ1-1; size: -; V: TRBV18; D: TRBD1; DNA: TGTGCCAGCTCACCACCGAACAGGGGGAAGGACACTGAAGCTTTCTTT; CDR3: CASSPPNRGKDTEAFF
J: TRBJ2-5; size: -; V: TRBV5-1; D: TRBD1; DNA: TGCGCCAGCAGCCCTAGACAGGGGGCAGAGACCCAGTACTTC; CDR3: CASSPRQGAETQYF
J: TRBJ2-3; size: once; V: TRBV30; D: TRBD1; DNA: TGTGCCTGGGATCCGGGACAGGGTCGGGGTACGCAGTATTTT; CDR3: CAWDPGQGRGTQYF
J: TRBJ1-4; size: -; V: TRBV21-1; D: -; DNA: TGTGCCAGCAGCAAAGCCCAACTAGGAGAAAAACTGTTTTTT; CDR3: CASSKAQLGEKLFF
J: TRBJ2-3; size: -; V: TRBV5-1; D: TRBD2; DNA: TGCGCCAGCAGCTTGGCAGCGGGGGTCACAGATACGCAGTATTTT; CDR3: CASSLAAGVTDTQYF
J: TRBJ2-3; size: -; V: TRBV9; D: TRBD2; DNA: TGTGCCAGCAGCCCCCGGCGACTAGCGGGGGAGGCATATACGCAGTATTTT; CDR3: CASSPRRLAGEAYTQYF
J: TRBJ1-1; size: -; V: TRBV6-5; D: -; DNA: TGTGCCAGCAGTTCACAGGAAACTGAAGCTTTCTTT; CDR3: CASSSQETEAFF
J: TRBJ2-1; size: few; V: TRBV19; D: TRBD2; DNA: TGTGCCAGTAGTACGATCACCGGGACTAGCGGGTACAATGAGCAGTTCTTC; CDR3: CASSTITGTSGYNEQFF
J: TRBJ1-3; size: -; V: TRBV21-1; D: -; DNA: TGTGCCAGCAGCAAAGCGTGGTCCCGGGATCCCTTGCTCCGGAACACCATATATTTT; CDR3: CASSKAWSRDPLLRNTIYF
J: TRBJ1-5; size: -; V: TRBV7-8; D: TRBD1; DNA: TGTGCCAGCAGCTCCTCCTCGGTGACAGGGGGAGATCAGCCCCAGCATTTT; CDR3: CASSSSSVTGGDQPQHF
J: TRBJ2-2; size: -; V: TRBV30; D: -; DNA: TGTGCCGCAACAAGCCGGGGGACGGGCGGGGAGCTGTTTTTT; CDR3: CAATSRGTGGELFF
J: TRBJ1-1; size: -; V: TRBV9; D: -; DNA: TGTGCCAGCAGCGTAGATAGGAGAACTGAAGCTTTCTTT; CDR3: CASSVDRRTEAFF
J: TRBJ1-6; size: once; V: TRBV7-2; D: -; DNA: TGTGCCAGCAGCTTAATTGGGGGGGGTTCCTATAATTCACCCCTCCACTTT; CDR3: CASSLIGGGSYNSPLHF
J: TRBJ1-1; size: few; V: TRBV6-1; D: -; DNA: TGTGCCAGCAGTGAGAGAGGTACTGAAGCTTTCTTT; CDR3: CASSERGTEAFF
J: TRBJ2-2; size: -; V: TRBV27; D: -; DNA: TGTGCCAGCAGTTTAATCGGGACTCCGAACACCGGGGAGCTGTTTTTT; CDR3: CASSLIGTPNTGELFF
J: TRBJ2-3; size: -; V: TRBV29-1; D: TRBD2; DNA: TGCAGCGTTGAAGATGGACTAGCGCCAGATACGCAGTATTTT; CDR3: CSVEDGLAPDTQYF
J: TRBJ2-1; size: -; V: TRBV15; D: -; DNA: TGTGCCACCAGCAGAGGGCTCGGACTGAACAATGAGCAGTTCTTC; CDR3: CATSRGLGLNNEQFF
J: TRBJ2-2; size: -; V: TRBV15; D: TRBD2; DNA: TGTGCCACCAGCAGAGCACCCCTACTAGCGGGGTATATTACCGGGGAGCTGTTTTTT; CDR3: CATSRAPLLAGYITGELFF
J: TRBJ1-4; size: -; V: TRBV30; D: -; DNA: TGTGCCTGGGGGGGGTTGGGGGGTGAAAAACTGTTTTTT; CDR3: CAWGGLGGEKLFF
J: TRBJ1-6; size: few; V: TRBV6-5; D: TRBD1; DNA: TGTGCCAGCAGACGACAGGGCTCCTATAATTCACCCCTCCACTTT; CDR3: CASRRQGSYNSPLHF
J: TRBJ1-1; size: -; V: TRBV30; D: -; DNA: TGTGCCTGGAGTGTTTCTATGAACACTGAAGCTTTCTTT; CDR3: CAWSVSMNTEAFF
J: TRBJ1-2; size: -; V: TRBV27; D: TRBD1; DNA: TGTGCCAGCAGTTTACCCCACGGGACAGGCCCCTATGGCTACACCTTC; CDR3: CASSLPHGTGPYGYTF
J: TRBJ2-7; size: -; V: TRBV5-1; D: -; DNA: TGCGCCAGCAGCTATGCACAGTCCTACGAGCAGTACTTC; CDR3: CASSYAQSYEQYF
J: TRBJ1-1; size: -; V: TRBV11-2; D: -; DNA: TGTGCCAGCAGTCTCGAGGTGAACACTGAAGCTTTCTTT; CDR3: CASSLEVNTEAFF
J: TRBJ1-2; size: -; V: TRBV29-1; D: -; DNA: TGCAGCGTTGATAAGGGAGCCTATGGCTACACCTTC; CDR3: CSVDKGAYGYTF
J: TRBJ2-7; size: -; V: TRBV5-1; D: -; DNA: TGCGCCAGCAGCCCCGGTATCGATACAGGGTTCGCGTACTTC; CDR3: CASSPGIDTGFAYF